This T cell receptor (beta chain) was retrieved from a study of blood T cell repertoires in COVID-19. Study-level information: Researchers got acute and convalescent COVID-19 samples from the United States, Italy and Spain. PBMCs, B-cell-depleted T cells, or T cells provided the cDNA or gDNA that made up the material.

The CDR3 length is 12 residues. With 1 base removed from V and 5 bases from J, the gap between germline ends came to 6 bases. The germline CDR1 and CDR2 sequences are MDHEN and SYDVKM. As processed by the authors: Using reference gene primer amplification, nucleated cell counts were estimated. Assay used: immunoSEQ multiplex PCR; TCRdb lists only in-frame clones, some missing. V, J and clone size were drawn from that table, and D and trimming were deduced from the DNA. The profile shows over 100,000 clones, over 70% of them singletons. The sample consisted of peripheral blood. The chain carries TRBV28 and TRBJ2-7; D might be TRBD2 (5 bases). The TCR sequence derives from a woman aged 70-85 years with acute or convalescent COVID-19. The CDR3 here is CASSLLANEQYF. The CDR3 bases are TGTGCCAGCAGTTTATTAGCGAACGAGCAGTACTTC.